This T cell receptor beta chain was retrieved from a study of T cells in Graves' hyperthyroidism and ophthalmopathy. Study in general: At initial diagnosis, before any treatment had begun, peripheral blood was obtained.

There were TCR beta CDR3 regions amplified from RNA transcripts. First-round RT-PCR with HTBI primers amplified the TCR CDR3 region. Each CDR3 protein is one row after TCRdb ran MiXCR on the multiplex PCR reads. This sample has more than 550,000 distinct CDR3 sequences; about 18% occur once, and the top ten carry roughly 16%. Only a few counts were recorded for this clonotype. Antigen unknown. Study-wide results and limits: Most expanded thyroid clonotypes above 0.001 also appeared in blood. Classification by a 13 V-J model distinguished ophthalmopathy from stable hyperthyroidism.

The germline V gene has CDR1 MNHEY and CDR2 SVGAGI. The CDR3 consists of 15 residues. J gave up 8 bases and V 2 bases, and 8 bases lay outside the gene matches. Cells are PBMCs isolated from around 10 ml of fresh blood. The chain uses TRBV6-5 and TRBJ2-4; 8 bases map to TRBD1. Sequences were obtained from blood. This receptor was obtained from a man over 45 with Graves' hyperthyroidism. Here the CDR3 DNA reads TGTGCCAGCAGTTACAGGGCAGGGGGCTATGACATTCAGTACTTC. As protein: CASSYRAGGYDIQYF.